This is a list of T cell receptor beta chains from one sample in a study of blood T cell repertoires in COVID-19. Sequenced by immunoSEQ multiplex PCR; TCRdb stores in-frame clones only, minus some. This repertoire shows approximately 97,000 clones, about 91% found once; its top ten account for approximately 2%. The sample consisted of peripheral blood. These receptors came from a man aged 45-65 years with COVID-19, enrolled during active disease. The CDR3 runs from the conserved cysteine through the conserved F or W. Each record gives: V gene, D gene, J gene, clone size, CDR3 DNA, CDR3 protein. The D gene is left open where the match is weak. Clone size, where shown, is once, few, many, or a class for clones that have expanded.

TRBV10-3	TRBD2	TRBJ2-3	.	TGTGCCTTTAGCGGGGGGTTGGCGGATACGCAGTATTTT	CAFSGGLADTQYF
TRBV5-1	.	TRBJ1-6	.	TGCGCCAGCAGCGGGGGGGGTCCCTCCTATAATTCACCCCTCCACTTT	CASSGGGPSYNSPLHF
TRBV18	.	TRBJ1-1	.	TGTGCCAGCTCACCACCGTTGTGGGGGCGGAACACTGAAGCTTTCTTT	CASSPPLWGRNTEAFF
TRBV6-6	.	TRBJ1-1	.	TGTGCCAGCAGCCCAGCGTACATGAACACTGAAGCTTTCTTT	CASSPAYMNTEAFF
TRBV2	.	TRBJ1-5	.	TGTGCCAGCAGGTCTGACACTTATAGCAATCAGCCCCAGCATTTT	CASRSDTYSNQPQHF
TRBV9	.	TRBJ1-1	.	TGTGCCAGCAGCCCGCACAGGGAAGAGAACACTGAAGCTTTCTTT	CASSPHREENTEAFF
TRBV3-1/TRBV3-2	.	TRBJ2-1	once	TGTGCCAGCAGCCAGGGGAGGAGCTCCTACAATGAGCAGTTCTTC	CASSQGRSSYNEQFF
TRBV10-1	.	TRBJ1-4	.	TGCGCCAGCCCCGGCACAGGTCGGGAAAAACTGTTTTTT	CASPGTGREKLFF
TRBV11-3	.	TRBJ2-3	.	TGTGCCAGCAGCCCCGACGGAGGTGGCACAGATACGCAGTATTTT	CASSPDGGGTDTQYF
TRBV7-9	TRBD2	TRBJ2-1	.	TGTGCCAGCAGCTTAGTGACTAGCGTAGGGGAGCAGTTCTTC	CASSLVTSVGEQFF
TRBV28	TRBD1	TRBJ2-5	.	TGTGCCAGCAGTATCGACAGGGCCCGCCAAGAGACCCAGTACTTC	CASSIDRARQETQYF
TRBV2	TRBD2	TRBJ2-1	.	TGTGCCAGCAGAAATCTAGCGGGGGTCTACAATGAGCAGTTCTTC	CASRNLAGVYNEQFF
TRBV10-3	TRBD1	TRBJ1-2	.	TGTGCCATCAGCGACAGGGGTGGGAGCTATGGCTACACCTTC	CAISDRGGSYGYTF
TRBV10-1	.	TRBJ1-1	.	TGCGCCAGCTCCACCGTAAACGGTGAAGCTTTCTTT	CASSTVNGEAFF
TRBV5-8	TRBD2	TRBJ2-3	.	TGTGCCAGCAGCTTGGGGACTAGGACAGATACGCAGTATTTT	CASSLGTRTDTQYF
TRBV5-1	TRBD2	TRBJ2-1	.	TGCGCCAGCAGCTTGGCACGCGGGGGGGCCGGTGGTGAGCAGTTCTTC	CASSLARGGAGGEQFF
TRBV2	.	TRBJ1-1	.	TGTGCCAGCAGTGAAGGAGGTTCTGAAGCTTTCTTT	CASSEGGSEAFF
TRBV7-3	TRBD2	TRBJ2-7	.	TGTGCCAGCAGCCTTGGCGGGGGGGCCGATACCTACGAGCAGTACTTC	CASSLGGGADTYEQYF
TRBV5-1	TRBD2	TRBJ2-7	.	TGCGCCAGCAGCCCACTTTACACGCGGGGGAGCTCCTACGAGCAGTACTTC	CASSPLYTRGSSYEQYF
TRBV3-1/TRBV3-2	TRBD2	TRBJ2-2	.	TGTGCCAGCAGCCCGGGACTAGCGGGGGGGCCGCACACCGGGGAGCTGTTTTTT	CASSPGLAGGPHTGELFF
TRBV3-1/TRBV3-2	.	TRBJ2-7	.	TGTGCCAGCAGCCAGAGGACAGTGCACTACGAGCAGTACTTC	CASSQRTVHYEQYF
TRBV18	TRBD1	TRBJ2-7	.	TGTGCCAGCTCACCACAGGGGGCCTCCTACGAGCAGTACTTC	CASSPQGASYEQYF
TRBV28	TRBD1	TRBJ1-2	.	TGTGCCAGCAGGGGACCCGGGACAGCTAACTATGGCTACACCTTC	CASRGPGTANYGYTF
TRBV7-8	TRBD1	TRBJ1-4	.	TGTGCCAGCAGCCTCACAGGGGTTGATGAAAAACTGTTTTTT	CASSLTGVDEKLFF
TRBV11-2	TRBD2	TRBJ2-3	.	TGTGCCAGCAGCTTAGATCTTGGAGGACTAGCGGGGGGCACAGATACGCAGTATTTT	CASSLDLGGLAGGTDTQYF
TRBV6-6	.	TRBJ1-5	.	TGTGCCAGCAGTTACGGAGAGGGAAGGATCAATCAGCCCCAGCATTTT	CASSYGEGRINQPQHF
TRBV3-1/TRBV3-2	TRBD1	TRBJ1-2	once	TGTGCCAGCAGCCAAGTTCTTATTCGGGACAGCTTTAACTATGGCTACACCTTC	CASSQVLIRDSFNYGYTF
TRBV7-2	.	TRBJ1-2	.	TGTGCCAGCAGCTCTTTCGAGCCCAACTATGGCTACACCTTC	CASSSFEPNYGYTF
TRBV6-2/TRBV6-3	.	TRBJ1-6	.	TGTGCCAGCAGTTACACCATGACACCTTATAATTCACCCCTCCACTTT	CASSYTMTPYNSPLHF
TRBV7-8	.	TRBJ1-2	.	TGTGCCAGCAGCCCAGGACAGTTATACTATTACTATGGCTACACCTTC	CASSPGQLYYYYGYTF
TRBV5-1	.	TRBJ2-5	.	TGCGCCAGCAGCTGGAGACAGGGAGGAGAGACCCAGTACTTC	CASSWRQGGETQYF
TRBV6-5	.	TRBJ2-3	.	TGTGCCAGCAGTCGCAGTTACACAGATACGCAGTATTTT	CASSRSYTDTQYF
TRBV23-1	TRBD1	TRBJ1-6	.	TGCGCCAGCAGCCGTTCACAGGGGAAGCCTCGTAATTCACCCCTCCACTTT	CASSRSQGKPRNSPLHF
TRBV19	TRBD2	TRBJ2-7	.	TGTGCCAGTACCCGGGGGGTAGCGGGATACGAGCAGTACTTC	CASTRGVAGYEQYF
TRBV14	TRBD1	TRBJ1-4	.	TGTGCCAGCAGCACGCGGGACAGGGAGAAGGGGGAAAAACTGTTTTTT	CASSTRDREKGEKLFF
TRBV15	.	TRBJ1-3	.	TGTGCCACCAGCATTCGGGAGGCGGCTGGAAACACCATATATTTT	CATSIREAAGNTIYF
TRBV4-3	.	TRBJ1-2	once	TGCGCCAGCAGCCAAGATCGTGGAGATGGCTACACCTTC	CASSQDRGDGYTF